This TCR beta chain derives from a study of T cells in Graves' hyperthyroidism and ophthalmopathy. RNA transcripts gave rise to amplified TCR beta CDR3 regions. With the HTBI primer set, the TCR CDR3 went through a first round of RT-PCR. A single record per CDR3 protein comes from TCRdb applying MiXCR to the multiplex PCR reads. This table has some 350,000 distinct CDR3 sequences, under 20% appearing once. The table lists this clonotype with many counts. V was shortened by 4 bases and J by 7 bases, with 17 bases between the two germline ends. CDR1 and CDR2 (germline): MDHEN, SYDVKM. The CDR3 runs 15 residues.

Sequencing was performed on blood. The genes are TRBV28 and TRBJ1-5; a weak D match, TRBD1 (5 bases). The origin of this receptor is a woman between 18 and 29 years old with Graves' hyperthyroidism. For the CDR3, the DNA is TGTGCCAGCAGTTCGATTAGCAGGGCTTCGCAGCCCCAGCATTTT. It yields the protein CASSSISRASQPQHF.